These T cell receptor beta chains were read from a single sample in a study of T cell responses to AZD1222 COVID-19 vaccine. Some clones are missing from TCRdb's copy, which holds only in-frame ones; the method was immunoSEQ multiplex PCR. Among roughly 100,000 clones listed, 70% to 90% were seen once. The material sequenced was peripheral blood, taken on day 0 of AZD1222 vaccination. The receptors come from an adult in good health. CDR3s include the opening cysteine and the closing phenylalanine or tryptophan. D genes are given only for firm matches. Only part of the rows carry a size: once, few, many, or a class if the clone is expanded.

D gene | J gene | V gene | clone size | CDR3 DNA | CDR3 protein
. | TRBJ1-2 | TRBV27 | . | TGTGCCAGCAAGGAGTCTGGGGCGCCGGATGGCTACACCTTC | CASKESGAPDGYTF
. | TRBJ2-1 | TRBV28 | . | TGTGCCAGCGGCCCTCTCGGGGGACCCTACAATGAGCAGTTCTTC | CASGPLGGPYNEQFF
. | TRBJ2-3 | TRBV19 | . | TGTGCCAGTAGTCCACGGGGAAGGGGCGCTAGCACAGATACGCAGTATTTT | CASSPRGRGASTDTQYF
. | TRBJ1-5 | TRBV28 | once | TGTGCCAGCAGTCGGGAGGGTTGGGTGCTACAAAATCAGCCCCAGCATTTT | CASSREGWVLQNQPQHF
TRBD1 | TRBJ2-3 | TRBV6-5 | . | TGTGCCAGCAGTTACGGCGGGACAGGGGGAGATACGCAGTATTTT | CASSYGGTGGDTQYF
. | TRBJ2-3 | TRBV2 | . | TGTGCCAGCAGCACAGATACGCAGTATTTT | CASSTDTQYF
TRBD1 | TRBJ1-6 | TRBV5-6 | few | TGTGCCAGCAGCTTCCGGGACAGTTATAATTCACCCCTCCACTTT | CASSFRDSYNSPLHF
TRBD2 | TRBJ2-5 | TRBV28 | . | TGTGCCAGCAGCCCGAGCGGACTAGCGGGAGGGAAAAAAGAGACCCAGTACTTC | CASSPSGLAGGKKETQYF
. | TRBJ2-3 | TRBV20-1 | . | TGCAGTGCCGAGGGGACAGATACGCAGTATTTT | CSAEGTDTQYF
. | TRBJ2-7 | TRBV28 | . | TGTGCCAGCGGTTTATGGTCCTACGAGCAGTACTTC | CASGLWSYEQYF
. | TRBJ2-3 | TRBV29-1 | . | TGCAGCCTAACGACTCCCGGGATTACGCAGTATTTT | CSLTTPGITQYF
. | TRBJ2-4 | TRBV15 | few | TGTGCCACCAGCAGGGATTCGTGGGACATTCAGTACTTC | CATSRDSWDIQYF
. | TRBJ1-1 | TRBV20-1 | . | TGCAGTGCTAGTGGGGGGCAAATCGAAGCTTTCTTT | CSASGGQIEAFF
. | TRBJ1-1 | TRBV6-5 | once | TGTGCCAGCGGGGGGTTAAGGAACACTGAAGCTTTCTTT | CASGGLRNTEAFF
TRBD1 | TRBJ1-1 | TRBV13 | . | TGTGCCAGCAGCAAACGGACAGGGGGCCGCCCTATCGAAGCTTTCTTT | CASSKRTGGRPIEAFF
. | TRBJ2-1 | TRBV6-5 | . | TGTGCCAGCAGTTACTCGTTCATGGGCAATGAGCAGTTCTTC | CASSYSFMGNEQFF
. | TRBJ1-1 | TRBV6-5 | . | TGTGCCAGCAGTCCCAGGGGAGGCGCTGAAGCTTTCTTT | CASSPRGGAEAFF
. | TRBJ2-2 | TRBV7-2 | few | TGTGCCAGCAGCTTGGACCCCTTGGGCACCGGGGAGCTGTTTTTT | CASSLDPLGTGELFF
. | TRBJ1-1 | TRBV30 | . | TGTGCCTGGAGTGTTTTCCCCGGAGCTTTCTTT | CAWSVFPGAFF
. | TRBJ2-1 | TRBV27 | . | TGTGCCAGCAGTCACCCGGAACCCTACAATGAGCAGTTCTTC | CASSHPEPYNEQFF
TRBD2 | TRBJ2-3 | TRBV10-3 | . | TGTGCCATCAGACTAGCGGGAGGCACAGATACGCAGTATTTT | CAIRLAGGTDTQYF
. | TRBJ2-7 | TRBV28 | . | TGTGCCAGCAGTTTACAGGGATACGAGCAGTACTTC | CASSLQGYEQYF
TRBD2 | TRBJ2-3 | TRBV7-3 | few | TGTGCCAGCAGCTTAACTAGCGGGGCTACAGATACGCAGTATTTT | CASSLTSGATDTQYF
. | TRBJ2-7 | TRBV11-1 | . | TGTGCCAGCAGCTTAGACAGGGTATCCGAGCAGTACTTC | CASSLDRVSEQYF
. | TRBJ1-6 | TRBV3-1/TRBV3-2 | . | TGTGCCAGCAGCCGTCCCCAGGGGAGCTCCTATAATTCACCCCTCCACTTT | CASSRPQGSSYNSPLHF
TRBD1 | TRBJ1-2 | TRBV28 | . | TGTGCCAGCAGGGTGGACAGGGTAGGCTACACCTTC | CASRVDRVGYTF
. | TRBJ1-2 | TRBV4-3 | few | TGCGCCAGCAGCCAAGGAAGGGGCAGCAACTATGGCTACACCTTC | CASSQGRGSNYGYTF
. | TRBJ1-5 | TRBV28 | . | TGTGCCAGCAGTTTAGAAGGGTTGAGGCAGCCCCAGCATTTT | CASSLEGLRQPQHF
. | TRBJ1-2 | TRBV28 | . | TGTGCCAGCAGTTTGAACAGGCTTTGGGGTGGCTACACCTTC | CASSLNRLWGGYTF
. | TRBJ2-3 | TRBV9 | . | TGTGCCAGCAGCGTAGGAGGGGGTCGCACAGATACGCAGTATTTT | CASSVGGGRTDTQYF
TRBD2 | TRBJ2-4 | TRBV5-4 | . | TGTGCCAGCAGTTCTTCTAGCGGGAGGGCCAGAAACATTCAGTACTTC | CASSSSSGRARNIQYF
. | TRBJ2-1 | TRBV14 | . | TGTGCCAGCAGCCAAGATTTGGGTAATGAGCAGTTCTTC | CASSQDLGNEQFF
TRBD2 | TRBJ2-3 | TRBV12-5 | . | TGTGCTAGTGGCTTAGCGGGAGGTGGAACAGATACGCAGTATTTT | CASGLAGGGTDTQYF
. | TRBJ1-2 | TRBV4-3 | . | TGCGCCAGCAGCCAAGCGGCAGCTTATGGCTACACCTTC | CASSQAAAYGYTF
. | TRBJ2-1 | TRBV7-6 | . | TGTGCCAGCAGCTTAGTCGCGGGGACACGGGTGGACAATGAGCAGTTCTTC | CASSLVAGTRVDNEQFF
TRBD1 | TRBJ2-1 | TRBV7-9 | . | TGTGCCAGCAGCTTAATCGGGACAGGGGTACCCTCCTCCTACAATGAGCAGTTCTTC | CASSLIGTGVPSSYNEQFF
. | TRBJ1-1 | TRBV24-1 | . | TGTGCCACCAGTGGGAAGGAGAGGTCTGAAGCTTTCTTT | CATSGKERSEAFF
TRBD1 | TRBJ1-2 | TRBV27 | . | TGTGCCAGCAGTGCGGGACAGCCTTTCTTCTATGGCTACACCTTC | CASSAGQPFFYGYTF
. | TRBJ2-5 | TRBV7-2 | . | TGTGCCAGCAGCCAAGACAGGCAAGAGACCCAGTACTTC | CASSQDRQETQYF
. | TRBJ2-7 | TRBV2 | . | TGTGCCAGCAGTGACAAGGGACGGGACTCCTACGAGCAGTACTTC | CASSDKGRDSYEQYF
. | TRBJ2-2 | TRBV18 | . | TGTGCCAGCTCACCAACCGGCCGGGGGATTGGCGGGGAGCTGTTTTTT | CASSPTGRGIGGELFF
. | TRBJ1-5 | TRBV10-2 | once | TGCGCCAGCAGTGGGGTCTGGGACTACGATCAGCCCCAGCATTTT | CASSGVWDYDQPQHF
. | TRBJ1-2 | TRBV25-1 | . | TGTGCCAGCAGTGAACGATTTGGCAGGGCGGGAGCTAACTATGGCTACACCTTC | CASSERFGRAGANYGYTF
. | TRBJ2-7 | TRBV21-1 | . | TGTGCCAGCAGCAAAGAGAGACGCCGGAACTCCTACGAGCAGTACTTC | CASSKERRRNSYEQYF
. | TRBJ1-5 | TRBV5-1 | . | TGCGCCAGCAGCTTGGGAAGCAATCAGCCCCAGCATTTT | CASSLGSNQPQHF
. | TRBJ2-1 | TRBV27 | . | TGTGCCAGTTCCACGTACAATGAGCAGTTCTTC | CASSTYNEQFF
TRBD2 | TRBJ2-5 | TRBV27 | . | TGTGCCAGCAGTTTAGGGTTCGGTCTAGCGGGAGACAGCCAAGAGACCCAGTACTTC | CASSLGFGLAGDSQETQYF
. | TRBJ2-7 | TRBV6-4 | . | TGTGCCAGCAGTGACCGTACGGTGGGAGGCCAGTACGAGCAGTACTTC | CASSDRTVGGQYEQYF
. | TRBJ1-5 | TRBV4-1 | . | TGCGCCAGCAGCCAAAACAGGGACCAGCCCCAGCATTTT | CASSQNRDQPQHF
. | TRBJ1-1 | TRBV5-1 | . | TGCGCCAGCAGCTTAGGACCTAGCCGGAGCACTGAAGCTTTCTTT | CASSLGPSRSTEAFF
. | TRBJ1-1 | TRBV7-3 | . | TGTGCCAGCAGCTCTGACGGGGGCACTGAAGCTTTCTTT | CASSSDGGTEAFF
. | TRBJ2-3 | TRBV5-5 | . | TGTGCCAGCAGCTTGGCCCCCAGCCCTGATCGTCCAGATACGCAGTATTTT | CASSLAPSPDRPDTQYF
. | TRBJ2-3 | TRBV30 | few | TGTGCCTGGACCGGTTGGGCAGAGGGCGGGAGCACAGATACGCAGTATTTT | CAWTGWAEGGSTDTQYF
. | TRBJ2-7 | TRBV19 | . | TGTGCCAGTAGTATAGGCCCGGGACTGAGCTACGAGCAGTACTTC | CASSIGPGLSYEQYF
TRBD1 | TRBJ1-2 | TRBV4-1 | . | TGCGCCAGCAGCCAAGAAGGGGGCTCTGGCTACACCTTC | CASSQEGGSGYTF
. | TRBJ1-2 | TRBV29-1 | . | TGCAGCGTTTCGGGCTCGGGGGCACGTAACTATGGCTACACCTTC | CSVSGSGARNYGYTF
TRBD2 | TRBJ2-5 | TRBV10-3 | . | TGTGCCATCAGCCCGGGACTAGCGGGAGCTATGGAGACCCAGTACTTC | CAISPGLAGAMETQYF